These 5 T cell receptor beta chains originate from one sample sequenced in a study of T cell responses to AZD1222 COVID-19 vaccine. Produced via immunoSEQ multiplex PCR; TCRdb's table is partial and in-frame only. Here the sample spans approximately 220,000 clones, around 93% being singletons. Sequenced material: peripheral blood, taken on day 0 of MenACWY control vaccination. The receptors derive from an adult in good health.

This chain joins TRBV2 and TRBJ1-5, with D hard to call. Between the trimmed V and J ends, which lost 5 bases and 5 bases, there was a span of 13 bases. The CDR3 length is 14 residues. Germline V gene sequence: CDR1 SNHLY, CDR2 FYNNEI. The CDR3 DNA reads as TGTGCCAGCAGTCCGTCATATGGGGATCAGCCCCAGCATTTT. It yields the protein CASSPSYGDQPQHF. The full variable domain, rest sourced from reference TRBV2 and TRBJ1-5, is EPEVTQTPSHQVTQMGQEVILRCVPISNHLYFYWYRQILGQKVEFLVSFYNNEISEKSEIFDDQFSVERPDGSNFTLKIRSTKLEDSAMYFCASSPSYGDQPQHFGDGTRLSIL.

This rearrangement joins TRBV7-2 to TRBJ1-6, with 9 nucleotides matching TRBD1. CDR1 is SGHTA, CDR2 FQGNSA, per germline. V shed 5 bases, J shed 10 bases, and the junction held 9 bases outside the gene matches. CDR3 length: 15 amino acids. CDR3 in DNA: TGTGCCAGCAGCGCGATACAGGGGGCAAGGTCACCCCTCCACTTT. It is translated as CASSAIQGARSPLHF.

V and J are TRBV6-2 or TRBV6-3 and TRBJ1-1, with no clear D. Germline CDR1 reads MNHEY; CDR2 reads SVGEGT. V lost 0 bases and J 8 bases, leaving 10 bases between the germline ends. The CDR3 runs to 13 residues. The CDR3 region has the DNA TGTGCCAGCAGTTACTCGCACACGGGCGAAGCTTTCTTT. It yields the protein CASSYSHTGEAFF.

The chain has TRBV6-5 and TRBJ2-7; TRBD1 might be the D (6 bases). The length of the CDR3 is 14 residues. Germline V lookup: CDR1 MNHEY, CDR2 SVGAGI. V was cut by 5 bases and J by 0 bases, with 11 bases left in between. The CDR3 coding sequence is TGTGCCAGCAGTAGGACAGAGGGCTCCTACGAGCAGTACTTC. It yields the protein CASSRTEGSYEQYF.

The rearrangement uses TRBV20-1 and TRBJ1-5; D perhaps matches TRBD1 (5 bases). V dropped 3 bases and J dropped 0 bases, with 12 bases sitting between them. The CDR3 has 15 residues. CDR1 is DFQATT and CDR2 is SNEGSKA in the germline V gene (reference sequence). The DNA of the CDR3 is TGCAGTGCTAGTGGGGCAGTTTATAGCAATCAGCCCCAGCATTTT. It encodes CSASGAVYSNQPQHF.